This is a list of T cell receptor beta chains from one sample in a study of read filtering for tumor transcriptome and immune sequencing. TCRdb fed the reads into MiXCR, producing one record per CDR3 protein. The table shows tens of thousands of distinct CDR3 sequences, with about 19% occurring only once. The sequencing input was a population of CD138-negative cells sorted from bone marrow. These receptors originate from a donor at least 40 years old with multiple myeloma. Each CDR3 is given with its conserved first and last residue. The order of the fields is V gene, clone size, CDR3 length, D gene, J gene, CDR3 protein, CDR3 DNA. A D gene is named only where the DNA matches it firmly. Not every row has a clone size; where given, it reads once, few, many or a size class.

>TRBV3-1|.|15|.|TRBJ1-3
CASSQEGISGNTIYF
TGTGCCAGCAGCCAAGAAGGGATCTCTGGAAACACCATATATTTT
>TRBV20-1|many|16|TRBD2|TRBJ2-3
CSATRNSGGAGDTQYF
TGCAGTGCTACCCGAAATAGCGGGGGGGCCGGGGATACGCAGTATTTT
>TRBV29-1|many|15|TRBD2|TRBJ2-7
CSVESSGGVAYEQYF
TGCAGCGTTGAGTCTAGCGGAGGGGTCGCTTACGAGCAGTACTTC
>TRBV18|.|13|.|TRBJ2-1
CASPQEQGNEQFF
TGTGCCAGCCCACAGGAACAGGGAAATGAGCAGTTCTTC
>TRBV29-1|few|8|.|TRBJ2-3
CSADTQYF
TGCAGCGCAGATACGCAGTATTTT
>TRBV29-1|many|17|TRBD1|TRBJ2-7
CSVELGGTGGGSYEQYF
TGCAGCGTCGAACTCGGCGGGACAGGGGGTGGATCCTACGAGCAGTACTTC
>TRBV5-8|.|15|TRBD1|TRBJ1-5
CASSYGGTVNQPQHF
TGTGCCAGCAGCTACGGGGGGACAGTCAATCAGCCCCAGCATTTT
>TRBV19|.|15|.|TRBJ1-3
CASSIEDFSGNTIYF
TGTGCCAGTAGTATAGAGGATTTCTCCGGAAACACCATATATTTT
>TRBV6-1|many|13|.|TRBJ1-1
CASSEQGNTEAFF
TGTGCCAGCAGTGAACAGGGGAACACTGAAGCTTTCTTT
>TRBV5-1|many|14|.|TRBJ1-4
CASSLDAMGEKLFF
TGCGCCAGCAGCTTGGATGCAATGGGGGAAAAACTGTTTTTT
>TRBV6-1|many|14|TRBD2|TRBJ2-1
CASSGGLARVEQFF
TGTGCCAGCAGTGGAGGACTAGCACGGGTTGAGCAGTTCTTC
>TRBV20-1|many|14|.|TRBJ1-6
CSAPRGGPNSPLHF
TGCAGTGCTCCGCGAGGGGGACCCAATTCACCCCTCCACTTT
>TRBV20-1|few|14|TRBD2|TRBJ2-7
CSARDSGTTYEQYF
TGCAGTGCTCGAGATAGCGGGACTACCTACGAGCAGTACTTC
>TRBV20-1|many|12|.|TRBJ2-7
CSARASSYEQYF
TGCAGTGCTAGAGCATCCTCATACGAGCAGTACTTC
>TRBV7-2|.|14|TRBD1|TRBJ1-1
CASSRRGGQPEAFF
TGTGCCAGCAGCCGCCGAGGGGGACAGCCTGAAGCTTTCTTT
>TRBV7-2|.|13|.|TRBJ2-5
CASSSDLQETQYF
TGTGCCAGCAGCTCCGATCTACAAGAGACCCAGTACTTC
>TRBV28|many|15|TRBD1|TRBJ2-1
CASSSTGTGFDEQFF
TGTGCCAGCAGTTCTACCGGGACAGGGTTTGATGAGCAGTTCTTC
>TRBV6-5|medium-sized|16|TRBD2|TRBJ2-1
CASSRVAGSSYNEQFF
TGTGCCAGCAGCCGTGTAGCGGGTAGCTCCTACAATGAGCAGTTCTTC
>TRBV18|few|14|.|TRBJ1-5
CASSPQGSNQPQHF
TGTGCCAGCTCACCGCAGGGGAGCAATCAGCCCCAGCATTTT
>TRBV20-1|many|15|.|TRBJ2-7
CSARDPAGGGYEQYF
TGCAGTGCTAGAGATCCGGCCGGGGGCGGCTACGAGCAGTACTTC
>TRBV11-3|many|15|TRBD2|TRBJ2-1
CASSPLASGSGEQFF
TGTGCCAGCAGCCCATTGGCTAGCGGGAGTGGCGAGCAGTTCTTC
>TRBV20-1|many|18|TRBD2|TRBJ2-1
CSARKAGVIPRSDNEQFF
TGCAGTGCTAGAAAAGCGGGGGTAATCCCGAGGAGCGACAATGAGCAGTTCTTC
>TRBV29-1|.|14|TRBD1|TRBJ1-1
CSANIGTGGTEAFF
TGCAGCGCTAATATCGGGACAGGGGGCACTGAAGCTTTCTTT
>TRBV7-9|many|14|.|TRBJ2-2
CASSTSFGSGELFF
TGTGCCAGCAGCACAAGCTTCGGATCTGGGGAGCTGTTTTTT
>TRBV5-6|many|16|.|TRBJ2-5
CASSLAFDFYRETQYF
TGTGCCAGCAGCTTGGCGTTTGATTTTTACCGGGAGACCCAGTACTTC
>TRBV24-1|.|13|.|TRBJ1-1
CATSGGMKTEAFF
TGCGCCACCAGCGGGGGGATGAAAACTGAAGCTTTCTTT
>TRBV5-5|few|16|.|TRBJ1-5
CASSLGLGQINQSQHF
TGTGCCAGCAGCTTGGGTCTCGGACAGATCAATCAGTCCCAGCATTTT
>TRBV6-6|few|15|.|TRBJ2-4
CASSTKDSSKNIQYF
TGTGCCAGCAGTACAAAGGACAGTTCCAAAAACATTCAGTACTTC
>TRBV29-1|.|13|.|TRBJ2-5
CSVGIGGGKTQYF
TGCAGCGTTGGTATAGGGGGCGGGAAGACCCAGTACTTC
>TRBV30|few|15|.|TRBJ1-1
CAWTPDAGQRSLFCF
TGTGCCTGGACCCCGGACGCAGGCCAGCGAAGCCTGTTCTGCTTT
>TRBV2|.|15|.|TRBJ1-5
CASSAQGFGNQPQHF
TGTGCCAGCAGTGCGCAGGGGTTCGGCAATCAGCCCCAGCATTTT
>TRBV27|.|15|.|TRBJ2-7
CASSLFYHGVYEQYF
TGTGCCAGCAGTTTGTTTTATCACGGAGTCTACGAGCAGTACTTC
>TRBV5-1|many|13|TRBD1|TRBJ1-5
CASSSGQGQPQHF
TGCGCCAGCAGCAGCGGACAGGGTCAGCCCCAGCATTTT
>TRBV9|many|15|.|TRBJ2-1
CASSVGRSGYNEQFF
TGTGCCAGCAGCGTAGGACGTTCCGGGTACAATGAGCAGTTCTTC
>TRBV28|.|13|.|TRBJ1-1
CASSSSAPSEAFF
TGTGCCAGCAGTTCCTCGGCCCCCTCTGAAGCTTTCTTT
>TRBV20-1|many|11|.|TRBJ1-5
CSASVGEPQHF
TGCAGTGCTAGTGTGGGTGAGCCCCAGCATTTT
>TRBV19|few|12|.|TRBJ1-5
CASSLYNQPQHF
TGTGCCAGTAGTTTATACAATCAGCCCCAGCATTTT
>TRBV7-9|many|15|TRBD2|TRBJ2-7
CASSLDRAGNYEQYF
TGTGCCAGCAGCCTCGACCGAGCGGGAAACTACGAGCAGTACTTC
>TRBV10-3|many|12|.|TRBJ2-1
CAISAGENEQFF
TGTGCCATCAGTGCCGGCGAGAATGAGCAGTTCTTC
>TRBV29-1|many|14|.|TRBJ2-2
CSITGSLDTGELFF
TGCAGCATAACAGGGTCGTTGGACACCGGGGAGCTGTTTTTT
>TRBV7-3|many|18|.|TRBJ2-2
CASSLTGLALANTGELFF
TGTGCCAGCAGCTTAACGGGTCTAGCCCTCGCGAACACCGGGGAGCTGTTTTTT
>TRBV4-2|many|16|.|TRBJ2-2
CASSQEGTSNTGELFF
TGTGCCAGCAGCCAAGAGGGCACCTCGAACACCGGGGAGCTGTTTTTT
>TRBV6-6|few|14|.|TRBJ1-5
CASSYDALNQPQHF
TGTGCCAGCAGTTACGACGCCCTTAATCAGCCCCAGCATTTT
>TRBV20-1|many|16|TRBD2|TRBJ2-3
CSARTPTSGRTDTQYF
TGCAGTGCTAGGACCCCGACTAGCGGGAGGACAGATACGCAGTATTTT
>TRBV28|many|15|.|TRBJ2-7
CASSSPGRLSYEQYF
TGTGCCAGCAGTTCCCCGGGGCGCCTGAGCTACGAGCAGTACTTC
>TRBV29-1|many|12|.|TRBJ2-1
CSARTNSNEQFF
TGCAGCGCACGGACAAATTCTAATGAGCAGTTCTTC
>TRBV5-6|.|15|TRBD1|TRBJ1-5
CASGFTGGAGQPQHF
TGCGCCAGCGGCTTCACAGGGGGCGCAGGACAGCCCCAGCATTTT
>TRBV12-3/TRBV12-4|many|14|TRBD1|TRBJ1-1
CASRLQGYGAEAFF
TGTGCCAGCAGGTTACAGGGGTATGGCGCTGAAGCTTTCTTT
>TRBV18|.|16|.|TRBJ1-4
CASSPYATDLNEKLLF
TGTGCCAGCTCACCATACGCGACAGACTTAAATGAAAAACTGCTTTTT
>TRBV5-1|many|12|.|TRBJ2-7
CASSLGGLEQYF
TGCGCCAGCAGCTTGGGGGGGCTCGAGCAGTACTTC
>TRBV4-2|medium-sized|13|.|TRBJ2-1
CASSQTRVNEQFF
TGTGCCAGCAGCCAGACTAGGGTCAATGAGCAGTTCTTC
>TRBV24-1|many|14|.|TRBJ2-2
CATGGGTTAGELFF
TGTGCCACCGGGGGAGGGACAACTGCCGGGGAGCTGTTTTTT
>TRBV29-1|.|11|.|TRBJ1-3
CSVIQGNTIYF
TGCAGCGTCATTCAGGGAAACACCATATATTTT
>TRBV19|many|14|.|TRBJ2-7
CASSIDPASYEQYF
TGTGCCAGTAGTATCGACCCAGCTTCCTACGAGCAGTACTTC
>TRBV21-1|many|12|.|TRBJ2-7
CASPGHSAEQYF
TGTGCCAGCCCGGGACACTCGGCCGAGCAGTACTTC
>TRBV12-3/TRBV12-4|many|14|TRBD2|TRBJ2-1
CASEAGGAYNEQFF
TGTGCCAGCGAAGCGGGGGGGGCCTACAATGAGCAGTTCTTC
>TRBV3-1|.|16|TRBD2|TRBJ2-5
CASSQGLAGHGETQYF
TGTGCCAGCAGCCAAGGACTAGCGGGACACGGTGAGACCCAGTACTTC
>TRBV5-4|many|16|.|TRBJ2-1
CASSTIGGRLPYEQFF
TGTGCCAGCAGCACCATCGGGGGTAGACTGCCTTATGAGCAGTTCTTC